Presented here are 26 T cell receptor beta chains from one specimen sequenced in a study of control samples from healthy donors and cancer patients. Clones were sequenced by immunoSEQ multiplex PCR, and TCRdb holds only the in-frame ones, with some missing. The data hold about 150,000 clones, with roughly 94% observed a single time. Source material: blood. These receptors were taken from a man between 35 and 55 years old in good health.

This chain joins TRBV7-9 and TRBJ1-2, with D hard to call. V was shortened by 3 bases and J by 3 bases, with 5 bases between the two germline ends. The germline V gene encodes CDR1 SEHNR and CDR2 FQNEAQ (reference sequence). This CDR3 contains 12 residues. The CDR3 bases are TGTGCCAGCAGCTTCGGGGACTATGGCTACACCTTC. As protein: CASSFGDYGYTF.

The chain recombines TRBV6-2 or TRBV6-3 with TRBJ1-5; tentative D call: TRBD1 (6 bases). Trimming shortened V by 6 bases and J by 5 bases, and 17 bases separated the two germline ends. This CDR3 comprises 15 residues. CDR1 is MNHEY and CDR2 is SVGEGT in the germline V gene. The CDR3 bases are TGTGCCAGCAGCTTAGGGGGGCCCGGAGATCAGCCCCAGCATTTT. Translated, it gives CASSLGGPGDQPQHF.

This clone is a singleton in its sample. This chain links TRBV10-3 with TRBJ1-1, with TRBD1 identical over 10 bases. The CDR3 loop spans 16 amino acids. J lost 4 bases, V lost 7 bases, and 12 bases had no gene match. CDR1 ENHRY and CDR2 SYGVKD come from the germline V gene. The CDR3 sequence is CAITPSPGQGSTEAFF. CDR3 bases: TGTGCCATCACCCCGTCTCCGGGACAGGGGAGCACTGAAGCTTTCTTT.

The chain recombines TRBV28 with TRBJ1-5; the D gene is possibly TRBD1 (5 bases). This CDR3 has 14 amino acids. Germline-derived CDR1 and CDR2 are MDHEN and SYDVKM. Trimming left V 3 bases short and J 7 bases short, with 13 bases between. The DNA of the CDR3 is TGTGCCAGCAGTTTGGGCAGGGTTGGGCAGCCCCAGCATTTT. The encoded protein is CASSLGRVGQPQHF.

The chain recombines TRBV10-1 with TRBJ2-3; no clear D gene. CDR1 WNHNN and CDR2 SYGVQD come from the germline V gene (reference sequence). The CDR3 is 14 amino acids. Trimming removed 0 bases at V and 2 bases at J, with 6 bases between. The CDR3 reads CASSESVVTDTQYF. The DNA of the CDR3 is TGCGCCAGCAGTGAGTCAGTCGTCACAGATACGCAGTATTTT.

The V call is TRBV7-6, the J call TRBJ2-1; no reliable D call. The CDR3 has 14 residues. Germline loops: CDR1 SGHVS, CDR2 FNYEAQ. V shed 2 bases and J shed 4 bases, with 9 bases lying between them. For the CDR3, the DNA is TGTGCCAGCAGCTTAAACAGCCAATACAATGAGCAGTTCTTC. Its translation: CASSLNSQYNEQFF.

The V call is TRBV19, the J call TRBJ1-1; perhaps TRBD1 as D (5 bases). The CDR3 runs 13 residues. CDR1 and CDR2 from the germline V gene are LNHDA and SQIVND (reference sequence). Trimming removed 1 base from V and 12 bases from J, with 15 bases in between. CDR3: CASSIGWDAPSFF. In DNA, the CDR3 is TGTGCCAGTAGTATAGGTTGGGACGCGCCTTCTTTCTTT.

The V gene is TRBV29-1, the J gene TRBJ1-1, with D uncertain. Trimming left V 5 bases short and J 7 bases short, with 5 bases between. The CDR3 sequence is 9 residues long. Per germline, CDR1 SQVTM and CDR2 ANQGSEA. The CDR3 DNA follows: TGCAGCGTTTCGGGTGAAGCTTTCTTT. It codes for CSVSGEAFF.

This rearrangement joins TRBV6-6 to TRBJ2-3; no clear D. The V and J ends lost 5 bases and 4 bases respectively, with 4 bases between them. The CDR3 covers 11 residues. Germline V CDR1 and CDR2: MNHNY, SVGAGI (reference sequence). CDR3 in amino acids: CASSTSDTQYF. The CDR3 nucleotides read TGTGCCAGCAGTACGTCAGATACGCAGTATTTT.

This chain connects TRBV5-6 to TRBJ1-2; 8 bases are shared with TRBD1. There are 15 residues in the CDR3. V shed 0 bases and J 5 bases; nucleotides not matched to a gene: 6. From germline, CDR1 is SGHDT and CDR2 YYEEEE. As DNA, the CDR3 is TGTGCCAGCAGCTTGGATAGGACAGGGAGATATGGCTACACCTTC. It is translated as CASSLDRTGRYGYTF.

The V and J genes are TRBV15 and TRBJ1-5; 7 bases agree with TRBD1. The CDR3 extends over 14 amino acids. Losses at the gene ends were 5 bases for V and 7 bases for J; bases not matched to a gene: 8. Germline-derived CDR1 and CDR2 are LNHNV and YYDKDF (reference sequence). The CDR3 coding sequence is TGTGCCACCAGCCCCGACAGGGCTGGACAGCCCCAGCATTTT. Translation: CATSPDRAGQPQHF.

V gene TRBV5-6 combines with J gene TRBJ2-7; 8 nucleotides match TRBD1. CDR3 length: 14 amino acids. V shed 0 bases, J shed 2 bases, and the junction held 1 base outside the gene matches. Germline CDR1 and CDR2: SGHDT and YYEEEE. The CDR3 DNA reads TGTGCCAGCAGCTTGGGGACAGGGACCTACGAGCAGTACTTC. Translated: CASSLGTGTYEQYF.

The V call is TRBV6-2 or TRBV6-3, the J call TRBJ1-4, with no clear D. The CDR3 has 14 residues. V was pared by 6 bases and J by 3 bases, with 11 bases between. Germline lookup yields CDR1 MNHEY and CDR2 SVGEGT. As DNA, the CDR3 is TGTGCCAGCAGCCTGATGGAGCCTAATGAAAAACTGTTTTTT. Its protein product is CASSLMEPNEKLFF.

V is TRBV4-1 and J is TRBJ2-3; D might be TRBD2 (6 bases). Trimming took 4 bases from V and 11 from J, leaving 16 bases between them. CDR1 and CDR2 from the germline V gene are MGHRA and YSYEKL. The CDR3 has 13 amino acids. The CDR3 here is CASSPEAREEQYF. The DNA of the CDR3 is TGCGCCAGCAGCCCCGAAGCGAGGGAGGAGCAGTATTTT.

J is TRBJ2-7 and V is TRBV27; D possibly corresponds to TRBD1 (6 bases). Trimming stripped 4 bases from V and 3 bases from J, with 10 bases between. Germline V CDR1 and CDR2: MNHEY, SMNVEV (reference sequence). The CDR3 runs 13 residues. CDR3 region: CASSSRGNYEQYF. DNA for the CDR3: TGTGCCAGCAGTTCCAGGGGTAACTACGAGCAGTACTTC.

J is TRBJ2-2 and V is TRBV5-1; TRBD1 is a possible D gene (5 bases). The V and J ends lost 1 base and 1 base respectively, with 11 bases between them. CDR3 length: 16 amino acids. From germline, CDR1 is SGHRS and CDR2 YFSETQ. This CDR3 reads CASSLNMGRNTGELFF. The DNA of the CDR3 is TGCGCCAGCAGCTTGAATATGGGGCGGAACACCGGGGAGCTGTTTTTT.

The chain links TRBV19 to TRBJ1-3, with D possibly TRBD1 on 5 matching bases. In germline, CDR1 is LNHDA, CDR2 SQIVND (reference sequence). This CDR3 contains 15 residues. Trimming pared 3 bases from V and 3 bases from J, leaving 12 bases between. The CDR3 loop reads CASSIGRVVGNTIYF. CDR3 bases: TGTGCCAGTAGTATCGGCAGGGTTGTTGGAAACACCATATATTTT.

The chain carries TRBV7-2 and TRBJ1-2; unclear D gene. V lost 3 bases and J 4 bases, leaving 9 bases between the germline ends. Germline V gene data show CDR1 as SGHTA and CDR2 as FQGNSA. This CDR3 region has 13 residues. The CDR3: CASSLRSVYGYTF. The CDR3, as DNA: TGTGCCAGCAGCTTGCGTTCGGTCTATGGCTACACCTTC.

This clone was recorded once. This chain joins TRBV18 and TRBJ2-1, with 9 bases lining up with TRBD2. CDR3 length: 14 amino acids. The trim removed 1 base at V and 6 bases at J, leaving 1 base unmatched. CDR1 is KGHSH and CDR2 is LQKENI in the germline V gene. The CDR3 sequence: CASSPQTSGNEQFF. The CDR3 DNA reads TGTGCCAGCTCACCACAGACTAGCGGCAATGAGCAGTTCTTC.

CDR3 amino acids: CASRIDRGLGYTF. The DNA for the CDR3 is TGCGCCAGCCGAATTGACAGGGGGCTTGGCTACACCTTC. The chain is built from TRBV5-1 and TRBJ1-2, with 10 positions matching TRBD1. V gave up 7 bases and J gave up 7 bases; unmatched junction bases: 7. Germline V gives CDR1 SGHRS, CDR2 YFSETQ. CDR3 length equals 13 residues. Full variable domain (remainder filled in from reference TRBV5-1 and TRBJ1-2): KAGVTQTPRYLIKTRGQQVTLSCSPISGHRSVSWYQQTPGQGLQFLFEYFSETQRNKGNFPGRFSGRQFSNSRSEMNVSTLELGDSALYLCASRIDRGLGYTFGSGTRLTVV.

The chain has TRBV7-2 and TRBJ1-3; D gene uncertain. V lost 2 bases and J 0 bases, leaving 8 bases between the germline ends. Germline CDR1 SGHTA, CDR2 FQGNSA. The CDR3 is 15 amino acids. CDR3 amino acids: CASSLRSDSGNTIYF. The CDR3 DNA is TGTGCCAGCAGCTTAAGGTCGGACTCTGGAAACACCATATATTTT.

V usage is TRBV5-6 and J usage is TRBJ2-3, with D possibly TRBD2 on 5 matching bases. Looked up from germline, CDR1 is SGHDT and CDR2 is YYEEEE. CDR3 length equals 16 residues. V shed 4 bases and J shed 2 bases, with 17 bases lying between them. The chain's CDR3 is CASSPSSRRVTDTQYF. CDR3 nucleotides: TGTGCCAGCAGCCCCAGTTCTAGGCGGGTCACAGATACGCAGTATTTT.

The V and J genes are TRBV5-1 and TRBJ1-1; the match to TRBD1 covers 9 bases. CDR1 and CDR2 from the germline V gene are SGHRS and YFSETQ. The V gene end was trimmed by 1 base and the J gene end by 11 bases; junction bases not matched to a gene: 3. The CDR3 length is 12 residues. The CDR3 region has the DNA TGCGCCAGCAGCTTGACAGGGGGCCCGGCTTTCTTT. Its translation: CASSLTGGPAFF.

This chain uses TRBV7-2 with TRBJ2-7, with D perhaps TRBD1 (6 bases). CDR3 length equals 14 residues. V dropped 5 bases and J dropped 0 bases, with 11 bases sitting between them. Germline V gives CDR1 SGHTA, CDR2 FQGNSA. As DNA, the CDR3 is TGTGCCAGCAGCGCTGACAGGTTCTCCTACGAGCAGTACTTC. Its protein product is CASSADRFSYEQYF.

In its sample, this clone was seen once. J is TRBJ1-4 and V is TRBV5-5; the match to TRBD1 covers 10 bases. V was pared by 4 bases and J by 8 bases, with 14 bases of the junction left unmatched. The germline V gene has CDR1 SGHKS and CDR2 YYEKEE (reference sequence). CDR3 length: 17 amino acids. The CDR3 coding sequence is TGTGCCAGCAGCCCCCAAACCCTAGACAGGGGGCGAGAAAAACTGTTTTTT. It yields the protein CASSPQTLDRGREKLFF.

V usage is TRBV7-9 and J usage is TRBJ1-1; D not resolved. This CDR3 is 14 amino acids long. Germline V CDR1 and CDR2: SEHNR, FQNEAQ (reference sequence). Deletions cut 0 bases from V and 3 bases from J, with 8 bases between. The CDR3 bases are TGTGCCAGCAGCTTAGCAGAGAAGGACACTGAAGCTTTCTTT. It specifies CASSLAEKDTEAFF.